The source of this T cell receptor beta chain is a study of response to subunit inactivated influenza vaccine. There are a few counts of this clonotype. Its target is unknown. TCRdb used MiXCR to reprocess the RT-PCR reads, holding one entry per CDR3 protein. The sample contains 500,000 to 600,000 distinct CDR3 sequences, around 13% of which appear only once. Points from the study as a whole: The authors suggested that every seasonal influenza vaccination recruits few new T cells.

The input for sequencing was PBMCs from blood, taken about 6 weeks after vaccination. This TCR derives from a man aged 50 or older who received an inactivated influenza vaccine.

The DNA of the CDR3 is TGTGCCAGCAGCCTCTCGGGCGGCGGGGTCGGAGAGACCCAGTACTTC. This gives the protein CASSLSGGGVGETQYF. The rearrangement joins TRBV7-2 to TRBJ2-5, with a possible D match to TRBD2 (6 bases). V was shortened by 5 bases and J by 4 bases, with 20 bases between the two germline ends. The CDR3 is made up of 16 amino acids. The germline gives CDR1 SGHTA, CDR2 FQGNSA. Full variable domain (rest looked up from reference TRBV7-2 and TRBJ2-5): GAGVSQSPSNKVTEKGKDVELRCDPISGHTALYWYRQSLGQGLEFLIYFQGNSAPDKSGLPSDRFSAERTGGSVSTLTIQRTQQEDSAVYLCASSLSGGGVGETQYFGPGTRLLVL.